These 16 T cell receptor beta chains were all obtained from the same sample, sequenced in a study of cytomegalovirus exposure and HLA in healthy donors. The PCR made use of 60 Vbeta and 13 Jbeta primers. Using immunoSEQ multiplex PCR, the repertoire was profiled, and TCRdb retains in-frame clones only, with some absent. This sample has fewer than 70,000 clones, with 60% to 75% found just once. The material sequenced was PBMCs. The receptor source for this set is a woman in her fifties or sixties in good health and CMV-seropositive.

This chain joins TRBV18 and TRBJ1-1; D uncertain. V was clipped by 3 bases and J by 3 bases, with 14 bases between them. This CDR3 region has 15 residues. Per the germline V gene, CDR1 is KGHSH and CDR2 is LQKENI. CDR3 sequence (DNA): TGTGCCAGCTCACCCGTGGGGAGTAAGGACACTGAAGCTTTCTTT. Its protein product is CASSPVGSKDTEAFF.

This chain uses TRBV6-6 with TRBJ1-5; 7 bases align to TRBD1. The CDR3 is 15 residues long. V gave up 6 bases and J gave up 2 bases; unmatched junction bases: 7. From germline, CDR1 is MNHNY and CDR2 SVGAGI (reference sequence). The CDR3 coding sequence is TGTGCCAGCAGACGGCAGGGGGTTCGCAATCAGCCCCAGCATTTT. Translated, it gives CASRRQGVRNQPQHF.

This chain connects TRBV2 to TRBJ1-5; D is possibly TRBD1 (6 bases). Looked up from germline, CDR1 is SNHLY and CDR2 is FYNNEI. The CDR3 runs to 16 residues. V was trimmed by 5 bases and J by 8 bases, leaving 22 bases between them. CDR3 loop: CASSPSWGTRLKPQHF. The CDR3 DNA reads TGTGCCAGCAGTCCATCCTGGGGGACAAGGCTTAAGCCCCAGCATTTT.

This chain links TRBV5-1 with TRBJ2-4; 8 nucleotides agree with TRBD2. The germline V gene has CDR1 SGHRS and CDR2 YFSETQ. The V gene end was trimmed by 4 bases and the J gene end by 7 bases; junction bases not matched to a gene: 7. The CDR3 has 14 residues. CDR3 nucleotide sequence: TGCGCCAGCAGCCTACCGGGGGGGCGGAACATTCAGTACTTC. It yields the protein CASSLPGGRNIQYF.

As to this clone: Since no conserved phenylalanine or tryptophan closes the CDR3, a read error is the likely cause. The gene calls are TRBV4-2 and TRBJ2-2; 9 positions agree with TRBD2. Germline V gives CDR1 LGHNA, CDR2 YNFKEQ. Trimming removed 0 bases from V and 0 bases from J; junction bases left unmatched: 5. The CDR3 is made up of 18 amino acids. CDR3 in amino acids: CASSQELAGGPNTGELFV. CDR3 nucleotides: TGTGCCAGCAGCCAAGAACTGGCGGGGGGGCCGAACACCGGGGAGCTGTTTGTT.

This chain links TRBV12-5 with TRBJ2-2; TRBD1 might be the D (6 bases). Germline V gene data show CDR1 as LGHNT and CDR2 as FRNRAP. V gave up 0 bases and J gave up 8 bases, with 10 bases separating them. This CDR3 is built from 14 residues. The CDR3 DNA reads as TGTGCTAGTGGTTTGGTACAGGGTAATGGGGAGCTGTTTTTT. Protein: CASGLVQGNGELFF.

J is TRBJ2-3 and V is TRBV9, with a tentative D call TRBD2 (6 bases). This CDR3 region has 18 residues. V was shortened by 2 bases and J by 0 bases, with 19 bases between the two germline ends. CDR1 and CDR2 (germline): SGDLS, YYNGEE. CDR3: CASSVEGTSFLSTDTQYF. CDR3 coding DNA: TGTGCCAGCAGCGTGGAGGGGACCTCGTTCCTTAGCACAGATACGCAGTATTTT.

This sequence joins TRBV28 and TRBJ1-4; weak D call: TRBD1 (5 bases). V was pared by 5 bases and J by 6 bases, with 25 bases between. Germline CDR1 MDHEN, CDR2 SYDVKM. The CDR3 runs to 18 residues. The CDR3, as DNA: TGTGCCAGCAGTCCATGGGGCGGCAGGGAGGTCCAACATGAAAAACTGTTTTTT. Its protein is CASSPWGGREVQHEKLFF.

The CDR3 DNA is TGTGCCAGCGGACCCCGGGGTACGCAGTATTTT. This gives the protein CASGPRGTQYF. J is TRBJ2-3 and V is TRBV6-5, with D tentatively TRBD2 (5 bases). V shed 8 bases and J shed 8 bases, with 11 bases lying between them. Germline CDR1 is MNHEY and CDR2 is SVGAGI. The CDR3 covers 11 residues.

The V gene is TRBV6-4, the J gene TRBJ2-3; D is perhaps TRBD2 (5 bases). Germline lookup yields CDR1 MRHNA and CDR2 SNTAGT. V gave up 6 bases and J gave up 0 bases, with 7 bases separating them. The CDR3 covers 13 residues. The DNA for the CDR3 is TGTGCCAGCAGGCCGGGGAGCACAGATACGCAGTATTTT. This translates into CASRPGSTDTQYF.

The chain has TRBV10-2 and TRBJ1-1, with no clear D. CDR3 length: 13 residues. The V and J ends lost 6 bases and 1 base respectively, with 9 bases between them. Germline assignment: CDR1 WSHSY and CDR2 SAAADI. The CDR3 reads CASRVATNTEAFF. The CDR3 bases are TGCGCCAGCAGAGTAGCTACGAACACTGAAGCTTTCTTT.

This clone was counted between two and nine times. The chain uses TRBV5-4 and TRBJ1-2; 8 bases are shared with TRBD1. This CDR3 comprises 14 residues. Losses at the gene ends were 4 bases for V and 1 base for J; bases not matched to a gene: 3. Per the germline V gene, CDR1 is SGHNT and CDR2 is YYREEE (reference sequence). This CDR3 reads CASSLDRGNYGYTF. CDR3 bases: TGTGCCAGCAGCCTCGACAGGGGTAACTATGGCTACACCTTC.

The chain has TRBV25-1 and TRBJ2-3; D might be TRBD2 (6 bases). This CDR3 has 11 residues. V was cut by 9 bases and J by 6 bases, with 10 bases left in between. Germline V gives CDR1 MGHDK, CDR2 SYGVNS. Here the CDR3 reads CASSGWDTQYF. The CDR3 nucleotides read TGTGCCAGTAGCGGATGGGATACGCAGTATTTT. The full variable domain, its missing parts supplied by reference TRBV25-1 and TRBJ2-3, is EADIYQTPRYLVIGTGKKITLECSQTMGHDKMYWYQQDPGMELHLIHYSYGVNSTEKGDLSSESTVSRIRTEHFPLTLESARPSHTSQYLCASSGWDTQYFGPGTRLTVL.

In its sample, this clone was seen once. This rearrangement joins TRBV29-1 to TRBJ2-4; D is perhaps TRBD1 (7 bases). Deletions cut 3 bases from V and 0 bases from J, with 18 bases between. CDR1 is SQVTM, CDR2 ANQGSEA, per germline. This CDR3 contains 17 residues. The CDR3, as DNA: TGCAGCGTTGATGGGGACCAGGGGGGAATAGCCAAAAACATTCAGTACTTC. It translates to CSVDGDQGGIAKNIQYF.

V is TRBV19 and J is TRBJ1-1; D might be TRBD1 (5 bases). The CDR3 consists of 13 residues. CDR1 LNHDA and CDR2 SQIVND come from the germline V gene (reference sequence). With 7 bases removed from V and 5 bases from J, the gap between germline ends came to 14 bases. The CDR3 DNA sequence: TGTGCCAGTAACCAAGGAGGGGTGACTGAAGCTTTCTTT. Its translation is CASNQGGVTEAFF.

The chain has TRBV9 and TRBJ1-1; 7 bases fit TRBD1. This CDR3 spans 14 amino acids. Germline loops: CDR1 SGDLS, CDR2 YYNGEE. V lost 4 bases, J lost 1 base, and 4 bases stayed unmatched. The DNA for the CDR3 is TGTGCCAGCAGCCCCAGGACAGGGAACACTGAAGCTTTCTTT. Residues: CASSPRTGNTEAFF.